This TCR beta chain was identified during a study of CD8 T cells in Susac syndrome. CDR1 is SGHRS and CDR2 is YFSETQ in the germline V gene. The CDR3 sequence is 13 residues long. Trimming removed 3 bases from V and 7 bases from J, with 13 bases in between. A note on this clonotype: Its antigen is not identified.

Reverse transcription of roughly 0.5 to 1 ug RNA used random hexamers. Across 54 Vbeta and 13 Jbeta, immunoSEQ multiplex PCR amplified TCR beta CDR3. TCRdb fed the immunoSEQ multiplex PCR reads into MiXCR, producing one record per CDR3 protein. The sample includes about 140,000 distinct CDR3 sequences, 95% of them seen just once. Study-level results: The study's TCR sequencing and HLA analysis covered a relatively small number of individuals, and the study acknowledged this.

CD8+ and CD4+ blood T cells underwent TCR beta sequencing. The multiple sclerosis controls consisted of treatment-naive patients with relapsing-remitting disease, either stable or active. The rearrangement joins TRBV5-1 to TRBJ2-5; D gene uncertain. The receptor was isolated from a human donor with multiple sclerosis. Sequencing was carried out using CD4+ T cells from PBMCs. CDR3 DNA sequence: TGCGCCAGCAGCTCCGATGGACGGCGGACCCAGTACTTC. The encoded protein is CASSSDGRRTQYF.